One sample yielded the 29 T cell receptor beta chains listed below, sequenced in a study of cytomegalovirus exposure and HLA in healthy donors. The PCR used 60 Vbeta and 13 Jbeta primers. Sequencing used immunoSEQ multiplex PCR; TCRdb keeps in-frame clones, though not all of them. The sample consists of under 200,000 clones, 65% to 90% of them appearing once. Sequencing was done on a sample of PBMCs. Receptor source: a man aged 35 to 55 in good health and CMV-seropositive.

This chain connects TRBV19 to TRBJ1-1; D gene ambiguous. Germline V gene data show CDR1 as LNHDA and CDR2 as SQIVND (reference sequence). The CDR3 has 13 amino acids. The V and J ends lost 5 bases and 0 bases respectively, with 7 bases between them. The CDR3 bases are TGTGCCAGTAGTTTGGCCCTGAACACTGAAGCTTTCTTT. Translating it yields CASSLALNTEAFF.

The CDR3 sequence is CASSRQGSSYEQYF. In nucleotides, the CDR3 is TGTGCCAGCAGCCGACAGGGAAGCTCCTACGAGCAGTACTTC. This chain joins TRBV5-6 and TRBJ2-7; 7 bases agree with TRBD1. The CDR3 length is 14 residues. V lost 4 bases and J lost 0; bases outside the gene matches: 4. CDR1 SGHDT and CDR2 YYEEEE come from the germline V gene.

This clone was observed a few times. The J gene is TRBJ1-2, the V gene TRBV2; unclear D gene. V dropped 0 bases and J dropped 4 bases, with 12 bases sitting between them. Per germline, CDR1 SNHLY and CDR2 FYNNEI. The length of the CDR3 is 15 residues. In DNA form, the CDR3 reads TGTGCCAGCAGTGAAGCCCCCAGTCTTTTCTATGGCTACACCTTC. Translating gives CASSEAPSLFYGYTF. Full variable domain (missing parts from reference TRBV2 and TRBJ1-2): EPEVTQTPSHQVTQMGQEVILRCVPISNHLYFYWYRQILGQKVEFLVSFYNNEISEKSEIFDDQFSVERPDGSNFTLKIRSTKLEDSAMYFCASSEAPSLFYGYTFGSGTRLTVV.

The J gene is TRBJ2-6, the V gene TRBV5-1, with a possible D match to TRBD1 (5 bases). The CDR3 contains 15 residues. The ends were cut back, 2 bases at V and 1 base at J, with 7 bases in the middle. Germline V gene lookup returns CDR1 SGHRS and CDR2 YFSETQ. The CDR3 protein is CASSLQVSGANVLTF. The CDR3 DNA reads TGCGCCAGCAGCTTACAGGTTTCTGGGGCCAACGTCCTGACTTTC.

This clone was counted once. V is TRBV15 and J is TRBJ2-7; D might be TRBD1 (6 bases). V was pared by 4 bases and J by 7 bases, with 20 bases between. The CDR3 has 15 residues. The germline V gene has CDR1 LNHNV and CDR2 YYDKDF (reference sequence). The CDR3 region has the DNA TGTGCCACCAGCACCACCAATACAGGGTCGATAGAGCAGTACTTC. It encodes CATSTTNTGSIEQYF.

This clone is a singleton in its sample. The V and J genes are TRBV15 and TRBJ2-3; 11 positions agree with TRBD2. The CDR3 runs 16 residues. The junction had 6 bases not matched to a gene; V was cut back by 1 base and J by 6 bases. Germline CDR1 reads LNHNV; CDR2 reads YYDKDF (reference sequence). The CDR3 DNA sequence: TGTGCCACCAGCAGAGGTAGCGGGGGGGCCGCGGATACGCAGTATTTT. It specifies CATSRGSGGAADTQYF. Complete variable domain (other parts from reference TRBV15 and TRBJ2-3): DAMVIQNPRYQVTQFGKPVTLSCSQTLNHNVMYWYQQKSSQAPKLLFHYYDKDFNNEADTPDNFQSRRPNTSFCFLDIRSPGLGDTAMYLCATSRGSGGAADTQYFGPGTRLTVL.

The CDR3 is CASSLGRTLVNTEAFF. DNA of the CDR3: TGTGCCAGCAGCTTAGGGAGGACTCTGGTGAACACTGAAGCTTTCTTT. The V gene is TRBV7-8, the J gene TRBJ1-1, with D unresolved. Per the germline V gene, CDR1 is SGHVS and CDR2 is FQNEAQ. CDR3 length equals 16 residues. V lost 1 base to trimming and J lost 0 bases, with 12 bases between them. Supplemented by reference TRBV7-8 and TRBJ1-1, the full variable domain reads GAGVSQSPRYKVAKRGQDVALRCDPISGHVSLFWYQQALGQGPEFLTYFQNEAQLDKSGLPSDRFFAERPEGSVSTLKIQRTQQEDSAVYLCASSLGRTLVNTEAFFGQGTRLTVV.

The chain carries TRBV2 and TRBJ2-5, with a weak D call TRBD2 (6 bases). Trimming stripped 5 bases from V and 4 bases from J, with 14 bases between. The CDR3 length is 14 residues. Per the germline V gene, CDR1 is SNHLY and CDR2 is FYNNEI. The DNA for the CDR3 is TGTGCCAGCAGTCGGGACCACGGGAGAGAGACCCAGTACTTC. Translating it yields CASSRDHGRETQYF. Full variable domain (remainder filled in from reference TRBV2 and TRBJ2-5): EPEVTQTPSHQVTQMGQEVILRCVPISNHLYFYWYRQILGQKVEFLVSFYNNEISEKSEIFDDQFSVERPDGSNFTLKIRSTKLEDSAMYFCASSRDHGRETQYFGPGTRLLVL.

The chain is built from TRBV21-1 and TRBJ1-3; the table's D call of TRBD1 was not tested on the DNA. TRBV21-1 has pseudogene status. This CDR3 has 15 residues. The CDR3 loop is CASSSRQGSGNTIYF. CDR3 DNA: TGTGCCAGCAGCTCACGACAAGGCTCTGGAAACACCATATATTTT.

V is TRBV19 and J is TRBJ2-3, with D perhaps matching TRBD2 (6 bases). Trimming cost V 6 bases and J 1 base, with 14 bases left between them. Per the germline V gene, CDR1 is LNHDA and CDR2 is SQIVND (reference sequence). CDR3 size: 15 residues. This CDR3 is CASSRGGVGTDTQYF. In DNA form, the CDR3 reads TGTGCCAGTAGCCGAGGCGGGGTTGGCACAGATACGCAGTATTTT.

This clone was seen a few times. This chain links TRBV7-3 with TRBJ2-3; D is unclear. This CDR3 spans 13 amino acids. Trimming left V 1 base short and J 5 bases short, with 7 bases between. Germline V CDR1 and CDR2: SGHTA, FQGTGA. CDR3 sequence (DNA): TGTGCCAGCAGCTTAAGGGCCCGAGATACGCAGTATTTT. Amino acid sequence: CASSLRARDTQYF.

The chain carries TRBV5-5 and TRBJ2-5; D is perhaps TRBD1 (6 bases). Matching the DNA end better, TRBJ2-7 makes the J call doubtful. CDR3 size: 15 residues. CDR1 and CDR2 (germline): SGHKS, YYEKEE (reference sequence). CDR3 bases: TGTGCCAGCAGCGGCACAGGGTCAACCACCTACGAGCAGTACTTC. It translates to CASSGTGSTTYEQYF.

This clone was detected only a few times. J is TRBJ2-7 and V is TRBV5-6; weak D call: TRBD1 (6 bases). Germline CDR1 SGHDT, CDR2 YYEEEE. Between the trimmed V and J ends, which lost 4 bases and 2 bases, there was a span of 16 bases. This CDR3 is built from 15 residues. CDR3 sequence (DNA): TGTGCCAGCAGCAAAACAGGGCTAAATCCCTACGAGCAGTACTTC. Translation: CASSKTGLNPYEQYF. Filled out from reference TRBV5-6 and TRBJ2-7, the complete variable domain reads DAGVTQSPTHLIKTRGQQVTLRCSPKSGHDTVSWYQQALGQGPQFIFQYYEEEERQRGNFPDRFSGHQFPNYSSELNVNALLLGDSALYLCASSKTGLNPYEQYFGPGTRLTVT.

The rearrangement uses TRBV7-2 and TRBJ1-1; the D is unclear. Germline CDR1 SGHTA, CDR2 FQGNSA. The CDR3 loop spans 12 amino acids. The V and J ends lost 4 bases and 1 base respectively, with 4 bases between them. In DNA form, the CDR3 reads TGTGCCAGCAGCTACGGGAACACTGAAGCTTTCTTT. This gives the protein CASSYGNTEAFF.

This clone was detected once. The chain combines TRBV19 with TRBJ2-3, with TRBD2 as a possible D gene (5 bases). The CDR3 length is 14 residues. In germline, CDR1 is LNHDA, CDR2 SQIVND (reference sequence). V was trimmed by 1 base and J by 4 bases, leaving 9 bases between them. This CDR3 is CASSIVGVADTQYF. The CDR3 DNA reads TGTGCCAGTAGTATAGTCGGGGTGGCAGATACGCAGTATTTT.

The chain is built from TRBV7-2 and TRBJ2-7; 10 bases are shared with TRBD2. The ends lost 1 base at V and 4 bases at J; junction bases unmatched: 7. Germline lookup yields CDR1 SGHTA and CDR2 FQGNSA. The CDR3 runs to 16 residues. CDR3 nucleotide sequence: TGTGCCAGCAGCTTAGAGGCTAGCGGGGGCCCGTACGAGCAGTACTTC. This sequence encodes CASSLEASGGPYEQYF.

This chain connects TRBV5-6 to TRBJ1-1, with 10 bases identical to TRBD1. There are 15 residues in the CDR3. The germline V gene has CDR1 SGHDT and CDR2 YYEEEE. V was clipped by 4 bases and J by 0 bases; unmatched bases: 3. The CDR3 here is CASSRDRGMNTEAFF. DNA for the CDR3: TGTGCCAGCAGCCGGGACAGGGGTATGAACACTGAAGCTTTCTTT.

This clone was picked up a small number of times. The CDR3 reads CASSPTKLAEYNEQFF. CDR3 sequence (DNA): TGTGCCAGCAGCCCGACAAAACTAGCGGAATACAATGAGCAGTTCTTC. This chain uses TRBV9 with TRBJ2-1; 8 bases line up with TRBD2. V lost 4 bases and J lost 4; bases outside the gene matches: 10. Germline CDR1 and CDR2: SGDLS and YYNGEE. The CDR3 loop spans 16 amino acids.

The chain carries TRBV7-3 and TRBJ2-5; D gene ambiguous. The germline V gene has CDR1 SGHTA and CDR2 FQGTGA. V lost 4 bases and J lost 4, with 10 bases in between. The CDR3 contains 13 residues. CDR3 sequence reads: CASSSGGRETQYF. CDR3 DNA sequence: TGTGCCAGCAGCTCGGGTGGTAGAGAGACCCAGTACTTC.

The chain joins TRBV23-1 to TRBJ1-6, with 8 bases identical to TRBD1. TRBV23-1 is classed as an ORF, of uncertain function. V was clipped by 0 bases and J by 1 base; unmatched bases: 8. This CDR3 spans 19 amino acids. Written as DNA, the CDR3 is TGCGCCAGCAGTCAATCGACCGAGCAGGGGGCTTCCTATAATTCACCCCTCCACTTT. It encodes CASSQSTEQGASYNSPLHF.

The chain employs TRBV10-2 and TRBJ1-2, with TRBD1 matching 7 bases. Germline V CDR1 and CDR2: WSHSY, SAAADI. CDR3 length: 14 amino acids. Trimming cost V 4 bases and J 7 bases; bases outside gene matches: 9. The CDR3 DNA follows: TGCGCCAGCAGTGTCCTAGGGGGCGAATCTGGCTACACCTTC. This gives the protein CASSVLGGESGYTF.

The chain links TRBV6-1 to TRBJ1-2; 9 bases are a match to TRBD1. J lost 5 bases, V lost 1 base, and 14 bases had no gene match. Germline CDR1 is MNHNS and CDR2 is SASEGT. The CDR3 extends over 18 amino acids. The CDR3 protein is CASSEVGPIGDRVYGYTF. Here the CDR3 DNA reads TGTGCCAGCAGTGAAGTCGGCCCTATTGGGGACAGGGTTTATGGCTACACCTTC.

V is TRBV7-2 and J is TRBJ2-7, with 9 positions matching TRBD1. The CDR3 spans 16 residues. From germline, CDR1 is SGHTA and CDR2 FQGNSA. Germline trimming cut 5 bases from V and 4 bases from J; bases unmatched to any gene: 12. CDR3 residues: CASSPTPGTGRYEQYF. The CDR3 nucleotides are TGTGCCAGCAGCCCAACCCCCGGGACAGGGCGGTACGAGCAGTACTTC.

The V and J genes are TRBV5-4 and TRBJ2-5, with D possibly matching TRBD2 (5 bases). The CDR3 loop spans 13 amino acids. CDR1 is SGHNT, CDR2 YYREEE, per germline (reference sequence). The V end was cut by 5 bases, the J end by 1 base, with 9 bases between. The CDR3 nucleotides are TGTGCCAGCAGGCTAGCCTTCCAAGAGACCCAGTACTTC. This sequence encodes CASRLAFQETQYF.

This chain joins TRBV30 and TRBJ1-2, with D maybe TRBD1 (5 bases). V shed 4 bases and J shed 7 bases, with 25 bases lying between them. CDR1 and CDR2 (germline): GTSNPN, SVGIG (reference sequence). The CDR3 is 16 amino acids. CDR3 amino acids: CAWTGPTRATFGGYTF. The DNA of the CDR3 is TGTGCCTGGACCGGACCCACCAGGGCTACCTTCGGTGGCTACACCTTC. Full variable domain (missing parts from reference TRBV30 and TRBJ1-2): SQTIHQWPATLVQPVGSPLSLECTVEGTSNPNLYWYRQAAGRGLQLLFYSVGIGQISSEVPQNLSASRPQDRQFILSSKKLLLSDSGFYLCAWTGPTRATFGGYTFGSGTRLTVV.

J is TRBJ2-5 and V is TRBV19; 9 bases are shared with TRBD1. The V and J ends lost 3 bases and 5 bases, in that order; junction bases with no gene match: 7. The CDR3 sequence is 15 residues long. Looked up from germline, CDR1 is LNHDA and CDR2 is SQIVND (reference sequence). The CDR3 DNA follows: TGTGCCAGTAGTATTGCGACAGGGGGTCAGGAGACCCAGTACTTC. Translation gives CASSIATGGQETQYF.

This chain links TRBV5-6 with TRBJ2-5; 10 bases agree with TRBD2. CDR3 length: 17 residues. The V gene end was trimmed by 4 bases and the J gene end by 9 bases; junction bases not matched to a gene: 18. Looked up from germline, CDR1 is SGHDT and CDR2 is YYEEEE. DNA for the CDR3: TGTGCCAGCAGCCAGGGGCTAGCGGGGGCCGACGCGGTGGCCCAGTACTTC. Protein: CASSQGLAGADAVAQYF. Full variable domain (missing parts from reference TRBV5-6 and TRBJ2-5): DAGVTQSPTHLIKTRGQQVTLRCSPKSGHDTVSWYQQALGQGPQFIFQYYEEEERQRGNFPDRFSGHQFPNYSSELNVNALLLGDSALYLCASSQGLAGADAVAQYFGPGTRLLVL.

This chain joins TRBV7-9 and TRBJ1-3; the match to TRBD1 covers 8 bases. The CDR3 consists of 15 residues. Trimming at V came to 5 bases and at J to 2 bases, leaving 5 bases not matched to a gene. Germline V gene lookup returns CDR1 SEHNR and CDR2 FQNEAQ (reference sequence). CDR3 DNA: TGTGCCAGCAGCCTGGGACAGGCCCCTGGAAACACCATATATTTT. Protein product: CASSLGQAPGNTIYF.

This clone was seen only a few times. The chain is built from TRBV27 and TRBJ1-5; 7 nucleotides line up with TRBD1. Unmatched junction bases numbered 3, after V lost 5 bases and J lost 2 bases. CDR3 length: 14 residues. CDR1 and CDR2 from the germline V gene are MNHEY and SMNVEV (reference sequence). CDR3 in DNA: TGTGCCAGCAGTATCACAGGGGGCAATCAGCCCCAGCATTTT. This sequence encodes CASSITGGNQPQHF.